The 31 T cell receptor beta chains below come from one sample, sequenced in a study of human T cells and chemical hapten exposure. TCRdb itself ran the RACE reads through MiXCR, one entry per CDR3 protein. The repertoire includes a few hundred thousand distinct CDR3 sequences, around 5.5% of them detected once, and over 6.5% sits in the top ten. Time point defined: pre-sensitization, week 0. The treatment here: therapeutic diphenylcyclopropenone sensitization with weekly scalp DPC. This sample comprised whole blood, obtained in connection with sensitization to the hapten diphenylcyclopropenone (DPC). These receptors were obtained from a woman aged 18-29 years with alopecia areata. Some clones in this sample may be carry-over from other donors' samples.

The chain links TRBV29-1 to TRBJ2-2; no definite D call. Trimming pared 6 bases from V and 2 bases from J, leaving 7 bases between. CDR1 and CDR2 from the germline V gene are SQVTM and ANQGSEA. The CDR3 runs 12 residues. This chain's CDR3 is CSVIGNTGELFF. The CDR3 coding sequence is TGCAGCGTAATAGGAAACACCGGGGAGCTGTTTTTT.

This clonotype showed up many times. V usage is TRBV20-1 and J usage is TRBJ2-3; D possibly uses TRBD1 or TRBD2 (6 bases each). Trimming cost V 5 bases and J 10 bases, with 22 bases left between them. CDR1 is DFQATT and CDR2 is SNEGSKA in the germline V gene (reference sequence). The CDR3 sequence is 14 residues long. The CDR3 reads CSASIGQTGRPQYF. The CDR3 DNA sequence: TGCAGTGCTTCAATAGGACAAACAGGGAGGCCGCAGTATTTT.

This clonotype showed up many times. CDR3 nucleotides: TGTGCCAGCAGCTTAGAATTCAAGGGCTTTCCGGGGCAGTTCTTC. This sequence encodes CASSLEFKGFPGQFF. This sequence joins TRBV11-2 and TRBJ2-1; D remains ambiguous. V was pared by 0 bases and J by 12 bases, with 18 bases between. The germline gives CDR1 SGHAT, CDR2 FQNNGV. CDR3 length: 15 residues.

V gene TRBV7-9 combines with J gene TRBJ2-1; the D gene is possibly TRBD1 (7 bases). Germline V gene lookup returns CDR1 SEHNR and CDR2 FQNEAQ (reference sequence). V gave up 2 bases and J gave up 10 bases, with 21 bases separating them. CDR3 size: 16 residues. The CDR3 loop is CASSLRGGGYSSEQFF. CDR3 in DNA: TGTGCCAGCAGCTTAAGAGGAGGGGGCTATTCGTCGGAGCAGTTCTTC.

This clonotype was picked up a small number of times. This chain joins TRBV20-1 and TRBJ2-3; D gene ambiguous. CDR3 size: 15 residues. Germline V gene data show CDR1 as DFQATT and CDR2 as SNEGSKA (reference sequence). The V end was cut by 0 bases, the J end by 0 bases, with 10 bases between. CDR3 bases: TGCAGTGCTAGAGATCTTCTGGGGAGCACAGATACGCAGTATTTT. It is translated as CSARDLLGSTDTQYF.

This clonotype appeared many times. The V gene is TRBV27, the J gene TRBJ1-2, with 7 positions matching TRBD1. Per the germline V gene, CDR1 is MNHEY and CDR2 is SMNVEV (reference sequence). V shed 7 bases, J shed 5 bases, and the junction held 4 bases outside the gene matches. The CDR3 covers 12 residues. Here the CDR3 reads CASKKQGYGYTF. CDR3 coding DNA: TGTGCCAGCAAGAAACAGGGGTATGGCTACACCTTC.

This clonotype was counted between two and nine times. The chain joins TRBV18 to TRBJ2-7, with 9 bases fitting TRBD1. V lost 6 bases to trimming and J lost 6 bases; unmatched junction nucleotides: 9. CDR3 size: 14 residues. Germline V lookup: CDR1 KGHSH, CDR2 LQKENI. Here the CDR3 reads CASSQPGQGAEQYF. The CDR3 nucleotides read TGTGCCAGCTCCCAACCGGGACAGGGAGCCGAGCAGTACTTC.

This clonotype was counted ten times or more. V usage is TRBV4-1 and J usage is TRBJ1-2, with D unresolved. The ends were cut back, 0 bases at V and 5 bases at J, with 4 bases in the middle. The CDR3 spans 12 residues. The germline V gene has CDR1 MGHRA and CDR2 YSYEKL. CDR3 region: CASSQERYGYTF. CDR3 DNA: TGCGCCAGCAGCCAAGAAAGATATGGCTACACCTTC.

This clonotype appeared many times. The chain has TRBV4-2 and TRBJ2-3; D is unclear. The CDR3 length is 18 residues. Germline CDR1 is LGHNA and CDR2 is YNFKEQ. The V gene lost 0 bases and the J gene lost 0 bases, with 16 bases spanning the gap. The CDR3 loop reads CASSQDISLPASTDTQYF. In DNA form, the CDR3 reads TGTGCCAGCAGCCAAGATATTTCGCTACCCGCTAGCACAGATACGCAGTATTTT.

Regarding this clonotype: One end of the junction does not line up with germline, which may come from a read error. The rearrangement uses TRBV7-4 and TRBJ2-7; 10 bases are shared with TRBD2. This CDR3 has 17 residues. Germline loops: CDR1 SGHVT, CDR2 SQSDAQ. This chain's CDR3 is CASSLACLAGASLEQYF. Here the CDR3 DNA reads TGTGCCAGCAGCCTAGCTTGTCTAGCGGGGGCCAGTCTCGAGCAGTACTTC.

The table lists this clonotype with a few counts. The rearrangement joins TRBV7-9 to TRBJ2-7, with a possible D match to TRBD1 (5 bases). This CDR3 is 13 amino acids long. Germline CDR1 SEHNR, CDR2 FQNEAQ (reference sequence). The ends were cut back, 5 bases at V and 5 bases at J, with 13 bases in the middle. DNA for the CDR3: TGTGCCAGCAGCCCAGCAGGGCGGCACGAGCAGTACTTC. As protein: CASSPAGRHEQYF.

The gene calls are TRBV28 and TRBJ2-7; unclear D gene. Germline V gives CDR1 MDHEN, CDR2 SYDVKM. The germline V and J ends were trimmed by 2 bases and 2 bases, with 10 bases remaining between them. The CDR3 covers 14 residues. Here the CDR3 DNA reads TGTGCCAGCAGTTTAGGGATATACCCCTACGAGCAGTACTTC. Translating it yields CASSLGIYPYEQYF.

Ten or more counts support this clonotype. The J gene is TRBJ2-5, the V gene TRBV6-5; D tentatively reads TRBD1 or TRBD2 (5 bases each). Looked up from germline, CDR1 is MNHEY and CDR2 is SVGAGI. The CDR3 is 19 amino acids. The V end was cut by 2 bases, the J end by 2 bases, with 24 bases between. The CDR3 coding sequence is TGTGCCAGCAGTTACCTTTGTGCTCCGGGACGGACCGGGCAAGAGACCCAGTACTTC. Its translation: CASSYLCAPGRTGQETQYF.

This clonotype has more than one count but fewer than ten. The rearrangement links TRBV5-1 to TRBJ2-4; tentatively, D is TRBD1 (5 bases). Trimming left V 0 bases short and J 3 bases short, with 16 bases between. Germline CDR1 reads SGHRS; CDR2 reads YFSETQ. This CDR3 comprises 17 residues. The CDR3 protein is CASSLAPRSGIKNIQYF. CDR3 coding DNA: TGCGCCAGCAGCTTGGCTCCGCGGTCAGGGATCAAAAACATTCAGTACTTC.

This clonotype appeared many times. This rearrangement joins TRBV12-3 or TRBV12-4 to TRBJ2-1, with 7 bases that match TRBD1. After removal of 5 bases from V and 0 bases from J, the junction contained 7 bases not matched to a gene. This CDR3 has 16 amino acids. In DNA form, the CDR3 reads TGTGCCAGCAGTGAACCGGGACAGAGCTCCTACAATGAGCAGTTCTTC. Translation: CASSEPGQSSYNEQFF.

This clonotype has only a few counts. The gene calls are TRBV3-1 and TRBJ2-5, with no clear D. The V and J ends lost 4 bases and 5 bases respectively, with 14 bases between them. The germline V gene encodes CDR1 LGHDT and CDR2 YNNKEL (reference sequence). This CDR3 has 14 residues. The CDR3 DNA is TGTGCCAGCAGCCTTCTAAGTGGCGACGAGACCCAGTACTTC. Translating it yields CASSLLSGDETQYF.

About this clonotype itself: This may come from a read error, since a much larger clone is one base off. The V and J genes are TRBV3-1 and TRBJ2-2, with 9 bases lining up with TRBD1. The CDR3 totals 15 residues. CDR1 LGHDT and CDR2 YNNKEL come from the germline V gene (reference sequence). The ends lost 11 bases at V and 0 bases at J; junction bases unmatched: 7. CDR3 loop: CAGRTGDANTGELFF. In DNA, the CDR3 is TGTGCCGGTAGGACAGGGGACGCGAACACCGGGGAGCTGTTTTTT.

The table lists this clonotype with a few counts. The DNA for the CDR3 is TGCAGCGTTGGAGAGGGCGGGAAGCCCTATAATTCACCCCTCCACTTT. This translates into CSVGEGGKPYNSPLHF. This chain joins TRBV29-1 and TRBJ1-6, with no clear D. V was shortened by 4 bases and J by 2 bases, with 15 bases between the two germline ends. This CDR3 comprises 16 residues. Looked up from germline, CDR1 is SQVTM and CDR2 is ANQGSEA.

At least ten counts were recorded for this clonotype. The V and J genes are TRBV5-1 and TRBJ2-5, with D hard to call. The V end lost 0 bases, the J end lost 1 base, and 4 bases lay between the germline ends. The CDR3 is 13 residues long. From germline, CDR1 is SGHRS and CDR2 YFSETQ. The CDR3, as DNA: TGCGCCAGCAGCTTGGCCACCCAAGAGACCCAGTACTTC. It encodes CASSLATQETQYF.

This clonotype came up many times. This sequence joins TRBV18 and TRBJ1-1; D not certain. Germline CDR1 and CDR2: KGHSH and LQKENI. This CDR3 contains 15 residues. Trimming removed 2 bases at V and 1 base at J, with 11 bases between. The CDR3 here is CASSPRQAQNTEAFF. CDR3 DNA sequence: TGTGCCAGCTCACCAAGGCAGGCCCAGAACACTGAAGCTTTCTTT.

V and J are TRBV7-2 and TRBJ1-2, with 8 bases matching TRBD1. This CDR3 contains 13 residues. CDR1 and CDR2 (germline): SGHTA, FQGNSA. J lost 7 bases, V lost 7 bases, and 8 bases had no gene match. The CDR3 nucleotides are TGTGCCAGCACCCTTCACAGGGGGACTGGCTACACCTTC. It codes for CASTLHRGTGYTF.

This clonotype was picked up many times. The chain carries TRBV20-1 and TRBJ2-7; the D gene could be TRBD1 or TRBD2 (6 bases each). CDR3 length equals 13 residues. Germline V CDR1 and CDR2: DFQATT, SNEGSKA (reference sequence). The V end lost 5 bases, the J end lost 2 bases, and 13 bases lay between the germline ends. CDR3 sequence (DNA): TGCAGTGCTCGGGGGCAGGGAACCTACGAGCAGTACTTC. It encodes CSARGQGTYEQYF.

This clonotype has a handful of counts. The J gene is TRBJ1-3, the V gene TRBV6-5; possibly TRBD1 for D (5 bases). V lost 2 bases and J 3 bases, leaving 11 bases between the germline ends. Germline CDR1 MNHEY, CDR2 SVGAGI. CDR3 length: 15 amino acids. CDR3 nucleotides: TGTGCCAGCAGTTACAGTGGGGCCCTTGGAAACACCATATATTTT. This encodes CASSYSGALGNTIYF.

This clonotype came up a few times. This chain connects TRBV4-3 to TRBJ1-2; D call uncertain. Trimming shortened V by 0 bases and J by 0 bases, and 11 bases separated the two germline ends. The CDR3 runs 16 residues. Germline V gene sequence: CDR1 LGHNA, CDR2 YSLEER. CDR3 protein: CASSQDRSQTNYGYTF. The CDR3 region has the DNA TGCGCCAGCAGCCAAGATAGAAGTCAGACTAACTATGGCTACACCTTC.

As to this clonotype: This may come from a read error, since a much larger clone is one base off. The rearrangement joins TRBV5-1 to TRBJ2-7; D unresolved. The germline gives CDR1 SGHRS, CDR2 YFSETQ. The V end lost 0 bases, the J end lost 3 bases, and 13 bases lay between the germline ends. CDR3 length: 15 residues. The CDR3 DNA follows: TGCGCCAGCAGCTTGGAAGAGCAGCCTATCTACGAGCAGTACTTC. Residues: CASSLEEQPIYEQYF.

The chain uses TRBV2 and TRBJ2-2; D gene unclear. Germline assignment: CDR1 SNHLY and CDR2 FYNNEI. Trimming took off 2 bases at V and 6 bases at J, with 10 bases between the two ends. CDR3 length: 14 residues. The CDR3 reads CASSELSSAGELFF. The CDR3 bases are TGTGCCAGCAGTGAACTTTCGTCAGCCGGGGAGCTGTTTTTT.

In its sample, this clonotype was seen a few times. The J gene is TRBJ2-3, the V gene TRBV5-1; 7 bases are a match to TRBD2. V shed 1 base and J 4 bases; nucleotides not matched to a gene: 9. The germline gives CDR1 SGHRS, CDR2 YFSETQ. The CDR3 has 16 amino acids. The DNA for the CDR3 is TGCGCCAGCAGCTTGCTGACGGGGAGGGGTCCAGATACGCAGTATTTT. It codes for CASSLLTGRGPDTQYF.

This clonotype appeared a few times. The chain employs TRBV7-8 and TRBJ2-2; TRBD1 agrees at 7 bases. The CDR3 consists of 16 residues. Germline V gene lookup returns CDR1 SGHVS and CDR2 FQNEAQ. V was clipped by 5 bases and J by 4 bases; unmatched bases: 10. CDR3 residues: CASSPRGSDGTGELFF. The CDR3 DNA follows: TGTGCCAGCAGCCCCAGGGGGAGTGACGGCACCGGGGAGCTGTTTTTT.

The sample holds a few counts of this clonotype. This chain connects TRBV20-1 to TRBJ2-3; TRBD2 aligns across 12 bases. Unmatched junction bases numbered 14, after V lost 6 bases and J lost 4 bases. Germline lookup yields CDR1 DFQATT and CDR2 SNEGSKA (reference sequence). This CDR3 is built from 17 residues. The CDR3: CSAPNPLAGGRADTQYF. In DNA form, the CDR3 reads TGCAGTGCCCCAAACCCCCTAGCGGGGGGGAGGGCAGATACGCAGTATTTT.

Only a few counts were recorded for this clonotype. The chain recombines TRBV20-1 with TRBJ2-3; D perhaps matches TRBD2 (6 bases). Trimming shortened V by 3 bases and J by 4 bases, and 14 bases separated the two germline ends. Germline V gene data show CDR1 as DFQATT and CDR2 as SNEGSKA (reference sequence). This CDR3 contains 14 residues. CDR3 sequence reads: CSARIGGLPDTQYF. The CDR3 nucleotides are TGCAGTGCTAGGATCGGGGGACTCCCAGATACGCAGTATTTT.

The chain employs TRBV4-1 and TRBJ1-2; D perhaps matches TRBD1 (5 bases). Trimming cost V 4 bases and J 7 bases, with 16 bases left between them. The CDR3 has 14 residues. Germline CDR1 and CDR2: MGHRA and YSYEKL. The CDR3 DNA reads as TGCGCCAGCAGCCTAAACGAGGCAGGGACTGGCTACACCTTC. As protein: CASSLNEAGTGYTF.